This section outlines one T cell receptor beta chain sequence together with its context. Its target is unknown. The validation cohort, a group of 120 or so subjects, included the donors and was separate from the approximately 670-subject first cohort. This specimen comes from a study of cytomegalovirus exposure and HLA in healthy donors. For the study at large: In a later analysis, it was reported that the roughly 120 validation repertoires had been produced on the same platform as the 670 or so repertoires belonging to the first cohort. Findings and limits, study-wide: In vitro testing confirmed three CMV-associated chains as specific for CMV antigens. It was 160 or so TCR beta chains that were listed as cytomegalovirus-associated.

This CDR3 contains 14 residues. The V gene lost 0 bases and the J gene lost 3 bases, with 8 bases spanning the gap. Germline lookup yields CDR1 SNHLY and CDR2 FYNNEI. TCRdb's copy holds only in-frame clones and misses some; the assay was immunoSEQ multiplex PCR. This table has approximately 300,000 clones, 86% appearing once. The receptor was isolated from a woman between 18 and 30 years old in good health and CMV-seronegative. The chain couples TRBV2 to TRBJ2-5; D is possibly TRBD2 (7 bases). Specimen: PBMCs. The CDR3 protein is CASSEAGGEETQYF. The CDR3 DNA reads as TGTGCCAGCAGTGAAGCAGGGGGGGAAGAGACCCAGTACTTC.